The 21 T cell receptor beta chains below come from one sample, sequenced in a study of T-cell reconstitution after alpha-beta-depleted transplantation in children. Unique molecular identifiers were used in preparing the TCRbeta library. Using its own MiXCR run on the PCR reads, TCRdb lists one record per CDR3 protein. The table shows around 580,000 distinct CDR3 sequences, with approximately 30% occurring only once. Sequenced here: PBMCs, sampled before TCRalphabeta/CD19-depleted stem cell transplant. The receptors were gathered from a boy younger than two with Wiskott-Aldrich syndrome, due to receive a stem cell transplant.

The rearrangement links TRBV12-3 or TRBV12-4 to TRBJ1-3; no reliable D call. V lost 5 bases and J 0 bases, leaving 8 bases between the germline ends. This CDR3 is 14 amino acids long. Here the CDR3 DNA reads TGTGCCAGCAGTACCCGGTTCTCTGGAAACACCATATATTTT. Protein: CASSTRFSGNTIYF.

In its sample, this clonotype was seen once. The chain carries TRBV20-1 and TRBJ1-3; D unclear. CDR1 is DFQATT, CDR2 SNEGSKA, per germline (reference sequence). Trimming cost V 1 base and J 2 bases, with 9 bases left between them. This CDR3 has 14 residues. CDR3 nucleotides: TGCAGTGCTAGAGCGGAACAGCCTGGAAACACCATATATTTT. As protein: CSARAEQPGNTIYF.

CDR3 coding DNA: TGTGCCAGCAGTTACTCGACGGGCAGGATAAACACCGGGGAGCTGTTTTTT. It codes for CASSYSTGRINTGELFF. The rearrangement links TRBV6-5 to TRBJ2-2, with D uncertain. The CDR3 consists of 17 residues. The V and J ends lost 0 bases and 2 bases respectively, with 13 bases between them. Germline assignment: CDR1 MNHEY and CDR2 SVGAGI.

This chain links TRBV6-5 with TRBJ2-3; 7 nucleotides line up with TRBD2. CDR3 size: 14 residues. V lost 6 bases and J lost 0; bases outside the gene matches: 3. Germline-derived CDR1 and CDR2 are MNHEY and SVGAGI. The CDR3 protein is CASSYGGSTDTQYF. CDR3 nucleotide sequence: TGTGCCAGCAGCTACGGGGGGAGCACAGATACGCAGTATTTT.

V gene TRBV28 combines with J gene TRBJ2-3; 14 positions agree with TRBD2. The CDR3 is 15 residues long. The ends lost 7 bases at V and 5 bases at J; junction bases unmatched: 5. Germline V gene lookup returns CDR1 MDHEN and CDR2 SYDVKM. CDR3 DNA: TGTGCCAGCATGGGACTAGCGGGAGTACAAGATACGCAGTATTTT. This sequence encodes CASMGLAGVQDTQYF.

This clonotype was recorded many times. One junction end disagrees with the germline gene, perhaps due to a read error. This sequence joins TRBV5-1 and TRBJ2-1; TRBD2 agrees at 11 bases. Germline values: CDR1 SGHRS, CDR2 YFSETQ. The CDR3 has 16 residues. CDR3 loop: CASSPRTSGRYNEQFF. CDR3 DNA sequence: TGTGCCAGCAGCCCCCGGACTAGCGGGCGCTACAATGAGCAGTTCTTC.

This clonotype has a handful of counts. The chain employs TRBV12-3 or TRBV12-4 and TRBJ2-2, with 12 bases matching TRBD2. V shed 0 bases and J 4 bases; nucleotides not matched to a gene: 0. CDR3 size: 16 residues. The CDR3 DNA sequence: TGTGCCAGCAGTTTAGCGGGACTAGCGGGCACCGGGGAGCTGTTTTTT. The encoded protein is CASSLAGLAGTGELFF.

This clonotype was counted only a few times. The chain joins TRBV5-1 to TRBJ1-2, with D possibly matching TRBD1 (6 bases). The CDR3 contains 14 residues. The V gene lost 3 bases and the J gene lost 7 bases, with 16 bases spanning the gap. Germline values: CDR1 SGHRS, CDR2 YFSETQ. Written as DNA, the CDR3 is TGCGCCAGCAGCTCAAAGTCGACAGGAGCTGGCTACACCTTC. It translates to CASSSKSTGAGYTF.

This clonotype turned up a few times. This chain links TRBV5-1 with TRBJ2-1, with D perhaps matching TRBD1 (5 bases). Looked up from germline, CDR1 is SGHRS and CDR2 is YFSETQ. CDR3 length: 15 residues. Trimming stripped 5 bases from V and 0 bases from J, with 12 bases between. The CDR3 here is CASRRTGSSYNEQFF. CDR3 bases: TGCGCCAGCAGGCGAACAGGATCCTCCTACAATGAGCAGTTCTTC. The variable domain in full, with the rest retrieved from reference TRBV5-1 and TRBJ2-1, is KAGVTQTPRYLIKTRGQQVTLSCSPISGHRSVSWYQQTPGQGLQFLFEYFSETQRNKGNFPGRFSGRQFSNSRSEMNVSTLELGDSALYLCASRRTGSSYNEQFFGPGTRLTVL.

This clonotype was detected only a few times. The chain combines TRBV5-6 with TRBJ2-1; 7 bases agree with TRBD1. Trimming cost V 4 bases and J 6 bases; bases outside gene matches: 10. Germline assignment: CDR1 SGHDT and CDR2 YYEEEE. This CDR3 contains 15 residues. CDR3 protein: CASSLMTGIFNEQFF. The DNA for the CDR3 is TGTGCCAGCAGCCTAATGACAGGGATTTTCAATGAGCAGTTCTTC.

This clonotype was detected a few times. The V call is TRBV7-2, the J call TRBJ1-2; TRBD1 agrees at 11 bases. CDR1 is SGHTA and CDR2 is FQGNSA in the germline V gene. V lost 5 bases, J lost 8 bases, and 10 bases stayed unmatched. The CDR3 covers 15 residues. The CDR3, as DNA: TGTGCCAGCAGCATGCGGACAGGGGGCTTCGGAGGCTACACCTTC. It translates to CASSMRTGGFGGYTF. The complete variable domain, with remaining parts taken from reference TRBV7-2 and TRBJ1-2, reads GAGVSQSPSNKVTEKGKDVELRCDPISGHTALYWYRQSLGQGLEFLIYFQGNSAPDKSGLPSDRFSAERTGGSVSTLTIQRTQQEDSAVYLCASSMRTGGFGGYTFGSGTRLTVV.

CDR3 nucleotide sequence: TGTGCCATCAGTGGGTTTCCTTCTAGCGGGAGAGGGGGCAATGAGCAGTTCTTC. This gives the protein CAISGFPSSGRGGNEQFF. This chain uses TRBV10-3 with TRBJ2-1, with 10 bases that match TRBD2. V shed 4 bases, J shed 6 bases, and the junction held 15 bases outside the gene matches. Per germline, CDR1 ENHRY and CDR2 SYGVKD. The CDR3 runs to 18 residues.

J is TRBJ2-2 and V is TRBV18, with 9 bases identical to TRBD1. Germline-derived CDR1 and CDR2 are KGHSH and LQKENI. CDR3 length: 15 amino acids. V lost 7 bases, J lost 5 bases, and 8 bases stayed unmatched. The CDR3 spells CASLRDRAITGELFF. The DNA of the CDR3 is TGTGCCAGCTTGCGGGACAGGGCGATTACCGGGGAGCTGTTTTTT.

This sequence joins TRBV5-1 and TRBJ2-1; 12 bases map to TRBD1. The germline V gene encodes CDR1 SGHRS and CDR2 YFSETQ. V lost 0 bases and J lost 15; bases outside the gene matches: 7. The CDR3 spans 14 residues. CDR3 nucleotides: TGCGCCAGCAGCTTGGCCGGGACAGGGGGCAGCCTGTTCTTC. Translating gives CASSLAGTGGSLFF.

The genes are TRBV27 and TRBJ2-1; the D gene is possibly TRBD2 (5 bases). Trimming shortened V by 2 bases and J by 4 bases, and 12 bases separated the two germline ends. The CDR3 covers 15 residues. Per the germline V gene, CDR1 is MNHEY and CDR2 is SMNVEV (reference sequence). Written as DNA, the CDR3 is TGTGCCAGCAGTTTACGGGATAAGTTATACAATGAGCAGTTCTTC. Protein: CASSLRDKLYNEQFF.

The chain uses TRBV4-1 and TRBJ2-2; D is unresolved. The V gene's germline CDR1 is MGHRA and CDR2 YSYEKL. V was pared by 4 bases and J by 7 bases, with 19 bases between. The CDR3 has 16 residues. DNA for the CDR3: TGCGCCAGCAGCCTGGCCCGTGGGGAAGCGAACGGGGAGCTGTTTTTT. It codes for CASSLARGEANGELFF.

In DNA form, the CDR3 reads TGTGCCAGCTCACCAATGACAGATACGCAGTATTTT. This codes for CASSPMTDTQYF. This sequence joins TRBV18 and TRBJ2-3; D not certain. This CDR3 has 12 residues. V was clipped by 2 bases and J by 3 bases, with 3 bases between them. Germline CDR1 KGHSH, CDR2 LQKENI.

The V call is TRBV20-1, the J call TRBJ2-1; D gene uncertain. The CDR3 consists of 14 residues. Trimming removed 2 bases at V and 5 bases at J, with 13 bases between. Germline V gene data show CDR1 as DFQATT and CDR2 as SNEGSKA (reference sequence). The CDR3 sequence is CSARFWRRNNEQFF. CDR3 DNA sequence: TGCAGTGCTAGATTCTGGCGGCGGAACAATGAGCAGTTCTTC.

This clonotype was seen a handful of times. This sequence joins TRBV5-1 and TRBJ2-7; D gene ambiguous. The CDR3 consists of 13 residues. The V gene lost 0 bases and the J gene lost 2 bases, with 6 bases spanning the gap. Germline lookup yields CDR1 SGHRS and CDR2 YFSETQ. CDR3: CASSLARPYEQYF. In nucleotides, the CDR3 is TGCGCCAGCAGCTTGGCCCGCCCCTACGAGCAGTACTTC.

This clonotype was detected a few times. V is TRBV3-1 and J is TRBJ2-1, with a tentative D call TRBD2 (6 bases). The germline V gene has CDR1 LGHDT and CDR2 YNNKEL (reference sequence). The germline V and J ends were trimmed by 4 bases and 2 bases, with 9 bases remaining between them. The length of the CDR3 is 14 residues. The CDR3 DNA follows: TGTGCCAGCAGCCCGACTAGTGCCTACAATGAGCAGTTCTTC. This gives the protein CASSPTSAYNEQFF.

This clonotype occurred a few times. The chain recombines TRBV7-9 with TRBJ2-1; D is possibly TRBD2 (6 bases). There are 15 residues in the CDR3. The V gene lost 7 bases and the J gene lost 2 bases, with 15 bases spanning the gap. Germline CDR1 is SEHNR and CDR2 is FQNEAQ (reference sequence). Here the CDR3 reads CASTPRDVPYNEQFF. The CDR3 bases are TGTGCCAGCACCCCGCGGGATGTTCCCTACAATGAGCAGTTCTTC.